This entry lists 13 T cell receptor beta chains sequenced from one sample in a study of T cell responses to AZD1222 COVID-19 vaccine. TCRdb keeps only in-frame clones here, not all; method: immunoSEQ multiplex PCR. The profile covers around 80,000 clones, with approximately 90% appearing a single time and 9.5% to 13% taken by the ten largest. The sample consisted of peripheral blood, taken on day 0 of AZD1222 vaccination. These receptors came from an adult in good health.

The chain combines TRBV6-1 with TRBJ2-7; TRBD2 aligns across 7 bases. Germline-derived CDR1 and CDR2 are MNHNS and SASEGT. The junction had 5 bases not matched to a gene; V was cut back by 2 bases and J by 1 base. This CDR3 is 15 amino acids long. Written as DNA, the CDR3 is TGTGCCAGCAGTGAACTGGGCGGGAGTTCCTACGAGCAGTACTTC. Its translation: CASSELGGSSYEQYF.

V is TRBV19 and J is TRBJ1-3; D perhaps matches TRBD1 (5 bases). CDR1 LNHDA and CDR2 SQIVND come from the germline V gene (reference sequence). This CDR3 spans 15 amino acids. V was cut by 4 bases and J by 4 bases, with 14 bases left in between. The CDR3 DNA reads as TGTGCCAGTAGTAGCCAGAGGGGATCGGGAAACACCATATATTTT. Its protein product is CASSSQRGSGNTIYF.

The chain joins TRBV5-1 to TRBJ2-7, with TRBD1 as a possible D gene (5 bases). The CDR3 covers 16 residues. With 0 bases removed from V and 1 base from J, the gap between germline ends came to 14 bases. Per germline, CDR1 SGHRS and CDR2 YFSETQ. CDR3 protein: CASSLGGRVRSYEQYV. CDR3 nucleotide sequence: TGCGCCAGCAGCTTGGGGGGCAGGGTTCGGTCCTACGAGCAGTACGTC.

The chain joins TRBV7-6 to TRBJ2-2; no clear D. The CDR3 loop spans 18 amino acids. Germline V lookup: CDR1 SGHVS, CDR2 FNYEAQ. V was pared by 1 base and J by 7 bases, with 22 bases between. The CDR3 here is CASSLGLGGSPQVGELFF. As DNA, the CDR3 is TGTGCCAGCAGCTTAGGTTTGGGCGGAAGTCCGCAAGTCGGGGAGCTGTTTTTT.

This chain joins TRBV18 and TRBJ2-1; 7 bases agree with TRBD2. CDR3 length equals 15 residues. V lost 3 bases to trimming and J lost 4 bases; unmatched junction nucleotides: 6. Germline V lookup: CDR1 KGHSH, CDR2 LQKENI. The CDR3 loop reads CASSPWLAEYNEQFF. The CDR3 nucleotides read TGTGCCAGCTCACCCTGGCTAGCGGAATACAATGAGCAGTTCTTC.

The V and J genes are TRBV28 and TRBJ2-5; 7 nucleotides line up with TRBD1. Germline V gene data show CDR1 as MDHEN and CDR2 as SYDVKM. With 3 bases clipped from V and 5 bases from J, the junction kept 3 bases outside the gene matches. CDR3 length: 13 amino acids. This chain's CDR3 is CASSFTGVETQYF. The CDR3 bases are TGTGCCAGCAGTTTTACAGGGGTGGAGACCCAGTACTTC.

A few counts support this clone. The chain couples TRBV5-6 to TRBJ2-5; tentatively, D is TRBD1 (6 bases). Germline V CDR1 and CDR2: SGHDT, YYEEEE. The V gene lost 0 bases and the J gene lost 2 bases, with 11 bases spanning the gap. CDR3 length: 15 amino acids. Written as DNA, the CDR3 is TGTGCCAGCAGCTTGGTGGGACACCTTCAAGAGACCCAGTACTTC. This sequence encodes CASSLVGHLQETQYF.

The V call is TRBV7-2, the J call TRBJ1-5, with TRBD1 matching over 8 bases. Germline-derived CDR1 and CDR2 are SGHTA and FQGNSA. The CDR3 length is 16 residues. V lost 4 bases to trimming and J lost 5 bases; unmatched junction nucleotides: 10. CDR3 nucleotide sequence: TGTGCCAGCAGCTCGGAGGGACAGGCCCTTCATCAGCCCCAGCATTTT. Translating gives CASSSEGQALHQPQHF.

A single count supports this clone. The V gene is TRBV7-2, the J gene TRBJ2-3; 9 bases line up with TRBD2. The germline V gene encodes CDR1 SGHTA and CDR2 FQGNSA. The CDR3 has 18 residues. V was clipped by 5 bases and J by 6 bases; unmatched bases: 18. CDR3 bases: TGTGCCAGCAGCCCGAAGAGGGCGGGGGGGCCAGGCAGGGATACGCAGTATTTT. Residues: CASSPKRAGGPGRDTQYF.

This clone occurred a few times. The chain combines TRBV2 with TRBJ2-5; TRBD2 matches at 12 bases. From germline, CDR1 is SNHLY and CDR2 FYNNEI. With 2 bases clipped from V and 9 bases from J, the junction kept 10 bases outside the gene matches. This CDR3 has 16 amino acids. CDR3 amino acids: CASSERTSGNNTPQYF. As DNA, the CDR3 is TGTGCCAGCAGTGAACGGACTAGCGGGAATAATACCCCCCAGTACTTC.

In its sample, this clone was seen a few times. The chain recombines TRBV11-2 with TRBJ2-1; 9 nucleotides agree with TRBD2. The V and J ends lost 5 bases and 6 bases, in that order; junction bases with no gene match: 14. Germline CDR1 reads SGHAT; CDR2 reads FQNNGV. CDR3 length equals 17 residues. CDR3 sequence reads: CASSLLAPSGGLNEQFF. Here the CDR3 DNA reads TGTGCCAGCAGCCTTCTCGCCCCAAGCGGGGGGCTCAATGAGCAGTTCTTC.

This clone was observed a handful of times. The chain links TRBV9 to TRBJ1-3; 10 positions match TRBD1. There are 16 residues in the CDR3. Trimming removed 3 bases from V and 3 bases from J; junction bases left unmatched: 6. The germline gives CDR1 SGDLS, CDR2 YYNGEE. The CDR3: CASSARTGGRGNTIYF. The DNA of the CDR3 is TGTGCCAGCAGCGCAAGGACAGGGGGACGTGGAAACACCATATATTTT.

The sample holds one count of this clone. The chain uses TRBV2 and TRBJ2-7; 8 positions match TRBD1. CDR3 length: 12 amino acids. Germline V CDR1 and CDR2: SNHLY, FYNNEI. Trimming at V came to 5 bases and at J to 6 bases, leaving 3 bases not matched to a gene. The CDR3 loop reads CASSRTGLEQYV. In DNA, the CDR3 is TGTGCCAGCAGTAGGACAGGGCTCGAGCAGTACGTC.